The T cell receptor beta chain under discussion was sequenced for a study of blood T cell repertoires in COVID-19. Turning to the study itself: Samples of COVID-19 (acute and convalescent) were obtained from the United States, Italy and Spain. The cDNA or gDNA used as material had been derived from T cells, B-cell-depleted T cells, or PBMCs.

Recruited during active infection, patients (from Seattle) were subsequently followed longitudinally. The method was immunoSEQ multiplex PCR; TCRdb's version includes in-frame clones alone and lacks a portion of them. The sample carries 62,000 or so clones, over 65% recorded once. This CDR3 comprises 14 residues. The junction had 13 bases not matched to a gene; V was cut back by 11 bases and J by 7 bases. Germline lookup yields CDR1 SGHDN and CDR2 FVKESK. The sequence derives from a man between 60 and 70 years old with COVID-19, enrolled during active disease. Sequencing used peripheral blood. This rearrangement joins TRBV14 to TRBJ2-1; TRBD1 matches 8 bases. The CDR3 region is CAHQRGQAENEQFF. CDR3 sequence (DNA): TGTGCCCATCAAAGGGGACAGGCAGAGAATGAGCAGTTCTTC.